This record looks at one T cell receptor beta chain sequence and its context. What it binds is unknown. These data originate in a study of T cell responses to AZD1222 COVID-19 vaccine. At the level of the study: Second doses were pooled across both intervals (about 4 or about 12 weeks).

Study observations and caveats: Baseline seropositivity characterized only 5 or 6 AZD1222 recipients. Donors were mostly white British, more females; clonal diversity possibly underestimated. Repertoires were sampled only after the peak T cell response.

The V end lost 2 bases, the J end lost 3 bases, and 7 bases lay between the germline ends. The CDR3 consists of 13 residues. The germline gives CDR1 SEHNR, CDR2 FQNEAQ (reference sequence). The protocol was immunoSEQ multiplex PCR, while the TCRdb copy is restricted to in-frame clones and leaves out a portion. Among about 160,000 clones listed, 85% to 95% were seen once. The sequence was obtained from an adult in good health. This chain joins TRBV7-9 and TRBJ1-1; a possible D gene is TRBD1 (5 bases). This specimen consisted of peripheral blood, obtained on day 0 of AZD1222 vaccination. The CDR3 sequence is CASSLLGDTEAFF. CDR3 DNA: TGTGCCAGCAGCTTACTGGGGGACACTGAAGCTTTCTTT.